Sequencing of this T cell receptor (beta chain) was carried out in a study of CD8+ T cells in alopecia areata. On the study more broadly: Treated patients were given oral tofacitinib, which was dosed at 5 to 10 mg twice daily.

The treatment is: oral pan-JAK inhibitor, 5-10 mg twice daily. Alopecia areata patients gave lesional scalp punch biopsies and peripheral blood samples. Extracted from the samples, RNA was reverse transcribed into cDNA to serve as the sequencing template. The protocol was immunoSEQ multiplex PCR, while the TCRdb copy is restricted to in-frame clones and leaves out a portion. Here the sample spans 100,000 to 140,000 clones, around 83% being singletons. Study observations and caveats: Persistence in scalp and blood during tofacitinib was observed for many expanded lesional clones. Only one nonresponder was present, which leaves the link between baseline CD8+ expansion and response uncertain.

As to this clone: Its specificity is unknown.

J gave up 6 bases and V 1 base, and 3 bases lay outside the gene matches. Germline values: CDR1 SEHNR, CDR2 FQNEAQ (reference sequence). There are 14 residues in the CDR3. The sequencing here drew on CD8+ T cells sorted from blood, taken at week 24, from a patient treated with tofacitinib. This TCR came from a human donor with alopecia areata. The chain recombines TRBV7-9 with TRBJ2-3, with 8 bases that match TRBD1. The CDR3 region has the DNA TGTGCCAGCAGCTTAGACCGGGACAGGGATACGCAGTATTTT. This codes for CASSLDRDRDTQYF.